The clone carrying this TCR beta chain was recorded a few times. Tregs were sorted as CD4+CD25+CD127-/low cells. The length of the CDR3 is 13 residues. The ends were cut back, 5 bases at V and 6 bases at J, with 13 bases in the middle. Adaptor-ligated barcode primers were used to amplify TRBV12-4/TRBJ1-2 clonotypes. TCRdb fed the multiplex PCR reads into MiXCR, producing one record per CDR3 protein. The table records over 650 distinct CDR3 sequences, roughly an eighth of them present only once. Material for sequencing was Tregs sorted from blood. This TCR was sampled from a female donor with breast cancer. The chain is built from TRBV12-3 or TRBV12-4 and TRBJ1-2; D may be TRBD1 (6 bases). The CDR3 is CASSRQEGDGYTF. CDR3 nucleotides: TGTGCCAGCAGTAGACAGGAAGGGGATGGCTACACCTTC.